This TCR beta chain was identified in a study of blood T cell repertoires in COVID-19. Study background: Samples representing acute and convalescent COVID-19 were sourced from the United States, Italy and Spain. In each case, the material was cDNA or gDNA derived from T cells, B-cell-depleted T cells, or PBMCs.

Patients from Seattle were sampled longitudinally, starting during active infection. The CDR3 totals 12 residues. CDR1 and CDR2 from the germline V gene are SGDLS and YYNGEE. The germline V and J ends were trimmed by 1 base and 5 bases, with 6 bases remaining between them. As handled by the study authors: Amplification of reference gene primers provided the estimated nucleated cell counts. The data were produced by immunoSEQ multiplex PCR, yet TCRdb's version contains in-frame clones alone and is incomplete. The V and J calls and clone size were taken over from that table, and D and trimming were inferred from the DNA. The sample lists 450,000 or so clones, 89% occurring once.

This receptor was obtained from a man between 18 and 35 years old with COVID-19, enrolled during active disease. Input material: peripheral blood. The chain employs TRBV9 and TRBJ1-2; the D gene is possibly TRBD1 (6 bases). The DNA for the CDR3 is TGTGCCAGCAGCGTACAGGGGTATGGCTACACCTTC. Translated, it gives CASSVQGYGYTF.